The rows below give T cell receptor beta chains drawn from one sample of a study of blood T cell repertoires in COVID-19. Here immunoSEQ multiplex PCR was the method, and the copy in TCRdb shows in-frame clones only, minus some. The sample lists approximately 180,000 clones; around 87% were seen once. The sequenced sample was peripheral blood. The receptors come from a man aged 35-49 years with active or convalescent COVID-19. The CDR3 runs from the conserved cysteine through the conserved F or W. D genes are given only for firm matches. The size of a clone is reported for some rows only, either as once, few or many, or as a class for expanded clones.

>-|TRBD1|TRBV14|TRBJ2-3
CASSQADRPADTQYF
TGTGCCAGCAGCCAAGCGGACAGGCCAGCAGATACGCAGTATTTT
>once|-|TRBV9|TRBJ2-2
CASSVVYYNTGELFF
TGTGCCAGCAGCGTAGTTTACTACAACACCGGGGAGCTGTTTTTT
>-|TRBD1|TRBV3-1/TRBV3-2|TRBJ2-3
CASSLRTGVADTQYF
TGTGCCAGCAGCCTCCGGACAGGAGTGGCAGATACGCAGTATTTT
>-|TRBD1|TRBV6-1|TRBJ1-4
CASSEYASGTGYFVDVEKLFF
TGTGCCAGCAGTGAATATGCATCTGGGACAGGGTATTTCGTCGACGTTGAAAAACTGTTTTTT
>-|-|TRBV30|TRBJ2-7
CAWSGGRGYLYEQYF
TGTGCCTGGAGTGGAGGCAGGGGATACCTCTACGAGCAGTACTTC
>once|-|TRBV24-1|TRBJ1-5
CATSDGYRDMHF
TGTGCCACCAGTGATGGGTACCGGGACATGCATTTT
>once|TRBD2|TRBV5-5|TRBJ2-3
CASSLLGIGGAADTQYF
TGTGCCAGCAGCTTGTTGGGGATCGGGGGGGCCGCAGATACGCAGTATTTT
>-|TRBD1|TRBV11-2|TRBJ1-1
CASSGDRLNTEAFF
TGTGCCAGCAGCGGGGACAGGCTGAACACTGAAGCTTTCTTT
>-|TRBD2|TRBV28|TRBJ2-3
CASSSLLAGALNEGDTQYF
TGTGCCAGCAGTTCGCTTCTAGCGGGGGCCCTAAACGAAGGAGATACGCAGTATTTT
>-|TRBD1|TRBV28|TRBJ1-1
CASSASGTGGPEAFF
TGTGCCAGCAGTGCCTCCGGGACAGGGGGCCCCGAAGCTTTCTTT
>-|-|TRBV3-1/TRBV3-2|TRBJ1-4
CASSPRIATNEKLFF
TGTGCCAGCAGCCCCAGAATCGCAACTAATGAAAAACTGTTTTTT
>-|-|TRBV27|TRBJ1-4
CASSLTGYKEKLFF
TGTGCCAGCAGTCTCACAGGGTACAAGGAAAAACTGTTTTTT
>-|TRBD1|TRBV15|TRBJ2-7
CATSKAQGASYEQYF
TGTGCCACCAGCAAAGCACAGGGGGCGAGCTACGAGCAGTACTTC
>-|TRBD1|TRBV19|TRBJ2-2
CASSSIEGQGATGELFF
TGTGCCAGTAGTAGTATTGAGGGACAGGGGGCCACCGGGGAGCTGTTTTTT
>few|TRBD1|TRBV6-2/TRBV6-3|TRBJ1-4
CASSPGQNNEKLFF
TGTGCCAGCAGTCCGGGACAGAATAATGAAAAACTGTTTTTT
>-|-|TRBV13|TRBJ1-1
CASSKTVNTEAFF
TGTGCCAGCAGCAAAACAGTTAACACTGAAGCTTTCTTT
>-|TRBD1|TRBV5-6|TRBJ2-6
CASSGSDRGFSSGF
TGTGCCAGCAGCGGTTCGGACAGGGGATTTAGCTCGGGTTTC
>few|-|TRBV28|TRBJ1-6
CASSLATYNSPLHF
TGTGCCAGCAGTTTAGCTACCTATAATTCACCCCTCCACTTT
>-|TRBD2|TRBV7-8|TRBJ2-2
CASSLPGLAGGAGTGELFF
TGTGCCAGCAGCTTACCTGGACTAGCGGGGGGGGCGGGCACCGGGGAGCTGTTTTTT
>-|-|TRBV2|TRBJ1-6
CASSRDNSPLHF
TGTGCCAGCAGTCGAGATAATTCACCCCTCCACTTT
>-|-|TRBV7-8|TRBJ2-1
CASSLRLLGAEQFF
TGTGCCAGCAGCTTAAGGCTCCTTGGGGCTGAGCAGTTCTTC
>-|TRBD2|TRBV28|TRBJ2-3
CAAGGAGRDTQYF
TGTGCCGCGGGAGGGGCAGGGCGAGATACGCAGTATTTT
>-|TRBD1|TRBV27|TRBJ1-2
CASRIGTGAFQDGYTF
TGTGCCAGCAGGATCGGGACAGGGGCGTTCCAAGATGGCTACACCTTC
>-|-|TRBV4-1|TRBJ1-6
CASSQDAPGFNSPLHF
TGCGCCAGCAGCCAAGATGCACCGGGATTTAATTCACCCCTCCACTTT
>-|-|TRBV28|TRBJ1-2
CASSFRRGGGNYGYTF
TGTGCCAGCAGTTTCCGAAGGGGCGGGGGTAACTATGGCTACACCTTC
>few|TRBD1|TRBV11-2|TRBJ1-2
CASSLTGRGQWMMGYTF
TGTGCCAGCAGCTTAACCGGCAGGGGGCAGTGGATGATGGGCTACACCTTC
>-|TRBD1|TRBV27|TRBJ1-5
CASSREPGQGNQPQHF
TGTGCCAGCAGCCGCGAACCGGGACAGGGCAATCAGCCCCAGCATTTT
>-|-|TRBV3-1/TRBV3-2|TRBJ1-3
CASSHRYATTSGNTIYF
TGTGCCAGCAGCCATAGATATGCAACTACCTCTGGAAACACCATATATTTT
>-|-|TRBV6-5|TRBJ2-7
CASSYSSSYEQYF
TGTGCCAGCAGTTACTCGAGTTCCTACGAGCAGTACTTC
>-|-|TRBV7-3|TRBJ1-2
CASSPNAQYGYTF
TGTGCCAGCAGCCCCAATGCCCAGTATGGCTACACCTTC
>-|TRBD1|TRBV7-9|TRBJ2-4
CASSPGQARVQYF
TGTGCCAGCAGCCCGGGACAGGCAAGGGTTCAGTACTTC
>few|-|TRBV7-2|TRBJ2-5
CASSPQETQYF
TGTGCCAGCAGCCCACAAGAGACCCAGTACTTC
>-|-|TRBV4-1|TRBJ1-6
CASSQEGGLGNSPLHF
TGCGCCAGCAGCCAAGAAGGAGGGTTGGGAAATTCACCCCTCCACTTT
>-|TRBD1|TRBV28|TRBJ1-6
CASSFREYVSDRGNSPLHF
TGTGCCAGCAGTTTCCGGGAGTATGTTTCGGACAGGGGTAATTCACCCCTCCACTTT
>-|-|TRBV24-1|TRBJ1-2
CATRETTGIYGYTF
TGTGCCACCAGGGAGACGACAGGCATCTATGGCTACACCTTC
>-|TRBD2|TRBV19|TRBJ2-1
CASSIGWGGSYNEQFF
TGTGCCAGTAGTATAGGATGGGGGGGCTCCTACAATGAGCAGTTCTTC
>-|TRBD1|TRBV2|TRBJ2-3
CASRTRTGRTDTQYF
TGTGCCAGCAGGACCCGGACAGGCAGGACAGATACGCAGTATTTT
>-|TRBD1|TRBV19|TRBJ1-1
CASSIWTGMNTEAFF
TGTGCCAGTAGTATCTGGACAGGGATGAACACTGAAGCTTTCTTT
>-|TRBD2|TRBV7-2|TRBJ2-3
CASNRRAGKSSSTDTQYF
TGTGCCAGCAATCGCCGAGCGGGAAAAAGTTCTAGCACAGATACGCAGTATTTT
>once|-|TRBV28|TRBJ1-5
CASSRGNQPQHF
TGTGCCAGCAGTAGGGGGAATCAGCCCCAGCATTTT
>-|-|TRBV28|TRBJ1-1
CATLFKVGTEAFF
TGTGCCACCCTGTTCAAAGTCGGTACTGAAGCTTTCTTT
>few|-|TRBV11-1|TRBJ2-5
CASSPRVRRTQETQYF
TGTGCCAGCAGCCCTAGAGTTAGACGAACCCAAGAGACCCAGTACTTC
>-|-|TRBV6-5|TRBJ2-1
CASRKGESSYNEQFF
TGTGCCAGCAGGAAGGGGGAGAGCTCCTACAATGAGCAGTTCTTC
>once|-|TRBV4-2|TRBJ1-4
CASSQDHGFNEKLFF
TGTGCCAGCAGCCAAGATCACGGTTTTAATGAAAAACTGTTTTTT
>-|TRBD1|TRBV5-4|TRBJ1-5
CASSSGTGVNQPQHF
TGTGCCAGCAGCTCCGGGACAGGGGTTAATCAGCCCCAGCATTTT